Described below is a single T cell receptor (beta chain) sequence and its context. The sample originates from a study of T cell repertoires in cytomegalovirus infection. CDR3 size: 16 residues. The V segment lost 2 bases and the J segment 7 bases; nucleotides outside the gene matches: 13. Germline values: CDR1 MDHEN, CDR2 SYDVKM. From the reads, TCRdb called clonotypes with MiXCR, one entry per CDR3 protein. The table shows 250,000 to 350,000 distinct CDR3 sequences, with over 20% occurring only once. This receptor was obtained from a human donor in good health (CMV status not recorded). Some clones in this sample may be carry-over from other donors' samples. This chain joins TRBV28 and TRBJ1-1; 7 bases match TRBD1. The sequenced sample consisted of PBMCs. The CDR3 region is CASSLTSSGGAGEAFF. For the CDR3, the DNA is TGTGCCAGCAGTTTAACCTCCTCAGGGGGGGCAGGTGAAGCTTTCTTT.